These 17 T cell receptor beta chains share one sample of origin, sequenced in a study of T cells in Graves' hyperthyroidism and ophthalmopathy. RNA transcripts yielded amplified TCR beta CDR3 regions. Initially, a first-round RT-PCR of the TCR CDR3 employed the HTBI primer set. TCRdb fed the multiplex PCR reads into MiXCR, producing one record per CDR3 protein. The data contain more than 500,000 distinct CDR3 sequences, about 16% of them singletons. Sequencing input: blood. Receptor source: a woman aged 30 to 39 with Graves' ophthalmopathy.

The table lists this clonotype with many counts. The V and J genes are TRBV6-1 and TRBJ2-1, with D perhaps TRBD2 (5 bases). Germline assignment: CDR1 MNHNS and CDR2 SASEGT. This CDR3 has 10 residues. The V and J ends lost 8 bases and 10 bases respectively, with 9 bases between them. The chain's CDR3 is CASGRREQFF. The CDR3 DNA follows: TGTGCCAGCGGGAGAAGGGAGCAGTTCTTC.

This clonotype has only a few counts. The V gene is TRBV5-4, the J gene TRBJ2-7, with 10 bases identical to TRBD2. Germline V gene sequence: CDR1 SGHNT, CDR2 YYREEE (reference sequence). There are 15 residues in the CDR3. J was trimmed by 3 bases and V by 4 bases; bases with no gene match: 7. The CDR3 is CASSRGLATLYEQYF. The CDR3 nucleotides are TGTGCCAGCAGCCGGGGACTAGCGACTCTCTACGAGCAGTACTTC.

This clonotype was recorded many times. The genes are TRBV7-2 and TRBJ2-7; no reliable D call. Germline CDR1 is SGHTA and CDR2 is FQGNSA. The CDR3 extends over 11 amino acids. The germline V and J ends were trimmed by 1 base and 6 bases, with 4 bases remaining between them. The CDR3 nucleotides are TGTGCCAGCAGCTTAGTTGTCGAGCAGTACTTC. It specifies CASSLVVEQYF.

This clonotype was seen repeatedly, ten times or more. One end of the junction does not line up with germline, which may come from a read error. The CDR3 coding sequence is TGTGCCATCACTGAGGATCTGTACCAAGAGACCCAGTACTTC. It encodes CAITEDLYQETQYF. This chain connects TRBV10-3 to TRBJ2-5; no reliable D call. Looked up from germline, CDR1 is ENHRY and CDR2 is SYGVKD. The CDR3 covers 14 residues.

This clonotype was detected a few times. The chain combines TRBV6-1 with TRBJ1-5; D is possibly TRBD1 (6 bases). This CDR3 is 14 amino acids long. Germline CDR1 MNHNS, CDR2 SASEGT. V lost 7 bases and J lost 1, with 11 bases in between. The CDR3 sequence is CASNIRGSNQPQHF. The CDR3 DNA sequence: TGTGCCAGCAATATAAGGGGGAGCAATCAGCCCCAGCATTTT.

This clonotype appeared many times. The chain links TRBV5-1 to TRBJ2-7; D gene ambiguous. The V gene's germline CDR1 is SGHRS and CDR2 YFSETQ. V lost 1 base and J 0 bases, leaving 11 bases between the germline ends. The CDR3 runs to 15 residues. CDR3: CASSLWSGSSYEQYF. In DNA, the CDR3 is TGCGCCAGCAGCTTGTGGTCCGGCAGCTCCTACGAGCAGTACTTC.

This clonotype has just a few counts. The chain combines TRBV4-1 with TRBJ2-3, with 8 bases lining up with TRBD2. The germline gives CDR1 MGHRA, CDR2 YSYEKL. CDR3 length: 17 amino acids. V lost 0 bases and J lost 4; bases outside the gene matches: 9. CDR3 sequence: CASSQDSLAVRPDTQYF. The CDR3, as DNA: TGCGCCAGCAGCCAAGACTCACTAGCGGTGAGACCAGATACGCAGTATTTT.

This clonotype has more than one count but fewer than ten. The chain combines TRBV12-3 or TRBV12-4 with TRBJ1-1; D is perhaps TRBD1 (6 bases). The CDR3 sequence is 14 residues long. Trimming cost V 6 bases and J 1 base, with 12 bases left between them. CDR3 protein: CASSHGRGNTEAFF. As DNA, the CDR3 is TGTGCCAGCAGCCACGGCAGGGGGAACACTGAAGCTTTCTTT.

V gene TRBV5-4 combines with J gene TRBJ2-3; TRBD2 matches 9 bases. Losses at the gene ends were 0 bases for V and 3 bases for J; bases not matched to a gene: 17. Germline lookup yields CDR1 SGHNT and CDR2 YYREEE (reference sequence). CDR3 length: 20 amino acids. CDR3 sequence (DNA): TGTGCCAGCAGCTTGGCCGGCAGGACCCTAGCGGGACGGGGAACAGATACGCAGTATTTT. Translated, it gives CASSLAGRTLAGRGTDTQYF.

This clonotype was detected ten times or more. The rearrangement links TRBV28 to TRBJ1-5; D remains ambiguous. V lost 3 bases to trimming and J lost 3 bases, with 9 bases between them. Per the germline V gene, CDR1 is MDHEN and CDR2 is SYDVKM. The CDR3 totals 14 residues. The CDR3 region is CASSFIGFNQPQHF. The DNA of the CDR3 is TGTGCCAGCAGTTTCATAGGGTTCAATCAGCCCCAGCATTTT.

This clonotype was seen ten or more times. The chain is built from TRBV20-1 and TRBJ2-3; TRBD2 matches at 7 bases. The length of the CDR3 is 14 residues. Germline assignment: CDR1 DFQATT and CDR2 SNEGSKA (reference sequence). J lost 5 bases, V lost 6 bases, and 11 bases had no gene match. DNA of the CDR3: TGCAGTGCATTGGGGGAGGGCCAAGGAGATACGCAGTATTTT. It specifies CSALGEGQGDTQYF.

The chain couples TRBV10-3 to TRBJ2-2, with D possibly being TRBD1 (5 bases). This CDR3 has 14 amino acids. CDR1 and CDR2 (germline): ENHRY, SYGVKD. Trimming removed 6 bases from V and 0 bases from J, with 8 bases in between. The CDR3 nucleotides are TGTGCCATCAGGACAGACACGAACACCGGGGAGCTGTTTTTT. This gives the protein CAIRTDTNTGELFF.

This clonotype was observed a handful of times. The gene calls are TRBV4-2 and TRBJ2-2, with D hard to call. This CDR3 region has 14 residues. The germline V gene encodes CDR1 LGHNA and CDR2 YNFKEQ. V lost 4 bases to trimming and J lost 6 bases, with 12 bases between them. The CDR3 here is CASSPADAPGELFF. CDR3 sequence (DNA): TGTGCCAGCAGCCCGGCGGACGCTCCCGGGGAGCTGTTTTTT.

This clonotype was seen only a few times. The rearrangement joins TRBV10-3 to TRBJ2-1, with 9 bases that match TRBD1. CDR1 and CDR2 from the germline V gene are ENHRY and SYGVKD. J lost 6 bases, V lost 3 bases, and 3 bases had no gene match. CDR3 length: 14 amino acids. The CDR3 sequence: CAISEGQGLNEQFF. The CDR3 region has the DNA TGTGCCATCAGTGAAGGACAGGGGCTCAATGAGCAGTTCTTC.

This clonotype was recorded many times. The chain carries TRBV11-2 and TRBJ1-1; 9 nucleotides align to TRBD1. The ends lost 0 bases at V and 7 bases at J; junction bases unmatched: 6. The germline gives CDR1 SGHAT, CDR2 FQNNGV. The CDR3 is 15 residues long. CDR3 DNA: TGTGCCAGCAGCTTAGAATTAGGGACAGGGAATGAAGCTTTCTTT. As protein: CASSLELGTGNEAFF.

This clonotype was found many times. CDR3 bases: TGTGCCAGCACCATCGGGGACAGGTTGGGGGAGACCCAGTACTTC. It specifies CASTIGDRLGETQYF. The chain links TRBV12-3 or TRBV12-4 to TRBJ2-5, with 8 bases fitting TRBD1. The CDR3 loop spans 15 amino acids. Losses at the gene ends were 7 bases for V and 5 bases for J; bases not matched to a gene: 12.

This chain uses TRBV6-1 with TRBJ2-7; 8 bases agree with TRBD2. The trim removed 8 bases at V and 1 base at J, leaving 4 bases unmatched. The CDR3 length is 13 residues. The germline gives CDR1 MNHNS, CDR2 SASEGT. The CDR3 sequence is CASLPSGSYEQYF. As DNA, the CDR3 is TGTGCCAGCCTTCCTAGCGGGTCCTACGAGCAGTACTTC.